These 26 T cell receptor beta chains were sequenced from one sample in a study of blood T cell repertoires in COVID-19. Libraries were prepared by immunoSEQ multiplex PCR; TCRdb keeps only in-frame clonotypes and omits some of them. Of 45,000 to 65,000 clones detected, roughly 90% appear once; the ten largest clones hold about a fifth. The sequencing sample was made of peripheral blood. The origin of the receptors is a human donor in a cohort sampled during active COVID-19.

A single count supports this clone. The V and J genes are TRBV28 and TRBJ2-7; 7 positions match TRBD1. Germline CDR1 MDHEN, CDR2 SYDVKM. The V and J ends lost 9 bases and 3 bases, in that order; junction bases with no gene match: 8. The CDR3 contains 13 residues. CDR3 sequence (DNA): TGTGCCAGTCGGGACAGACCCGACTACGAGCAGTACTTC. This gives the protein CASRDRPDYEQYF.

CDR3 bases: TGTGCCAGCAGATCGTCGGGGGGGACAACTAGCACAGATACGCAGTATTTT. This encodes CASRSSGGTTSTDTQYF. This rearrangement joins TRBV28 to TRBJ2-3, with 8 bases lining up with TRBD2. V shed 6 bases and J 0 bases; nucleotides not matched to a gene: 11. The CDR3 is 17 amino acids. The germline V gene encodes CDR1 MDHEN and CDR2 SYDVKM.

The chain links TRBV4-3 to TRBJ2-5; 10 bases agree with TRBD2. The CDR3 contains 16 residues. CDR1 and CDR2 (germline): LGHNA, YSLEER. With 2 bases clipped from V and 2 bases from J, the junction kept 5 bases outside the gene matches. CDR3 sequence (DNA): TGCGCCAGCAGCCAAAATAGCGGGGGGACGCAAGAGACCCAGTACTTC. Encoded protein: CASSQNSGGTQETQYF.

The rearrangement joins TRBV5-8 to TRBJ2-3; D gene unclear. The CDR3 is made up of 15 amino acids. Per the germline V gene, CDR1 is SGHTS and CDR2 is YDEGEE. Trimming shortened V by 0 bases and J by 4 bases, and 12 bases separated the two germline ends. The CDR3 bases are TGTGCCAGCAGCTTGGTTGCGGCGACCTCAGATACGCAGTATTTT. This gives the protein CASSLVAATSDTQYF.

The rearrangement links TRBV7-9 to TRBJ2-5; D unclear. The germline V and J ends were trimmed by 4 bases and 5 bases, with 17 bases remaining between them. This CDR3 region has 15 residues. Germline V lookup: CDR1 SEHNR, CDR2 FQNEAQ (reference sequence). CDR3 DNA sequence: TGTGCCAGCAGCTCCAGGCCCGGTGGTAGGGAGACCCAGTACTTC. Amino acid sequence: CASSSRPGGRETQYF.

The CDR3 sequence is CAWSVADIQYF. The DNA for the CDR3 is TGTGCCTGGAGTGTAGCGGACATTCAGTACTTC. The chain has TRBV30 and TRBJ2-4; TRBD2 is a possible D gene (5 bases). V lost 0 bases and J 8 bases, leaving 5 bases between the germline ends. Per germline, CDR1 GTSNPN and CDR2 SVGIG (reference sequence). The CDR3 is made up of 11 amino acids.

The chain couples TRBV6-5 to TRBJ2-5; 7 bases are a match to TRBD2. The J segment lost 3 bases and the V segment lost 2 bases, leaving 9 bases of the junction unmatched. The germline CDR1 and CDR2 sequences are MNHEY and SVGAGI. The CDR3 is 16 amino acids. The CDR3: CASSYRTSAGKETQYF. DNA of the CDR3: TGTGCCAGCAGTTACCGAACTAGCGCAGGGAAAGAGACCCAGTACTTC.

This chain's CDR3 is CASSLSSPTRVSGNTIYF. The CDR3 DNA is TGTGCCAGCAGTTTATCATCGCCGACCCGGGTCTCTGGAAACACCATATATTTT. This rearrangement joins TRBV27 to TRBJ1-3; D remains unclear. This CDR3 has 18 amino acids. Germline CDR1 MNHEY, CDR2 SMNVEV (reference sequence). Trimming shortened V by 0 bases and J by 0 bases, and 15 bases separated the two germline ends.

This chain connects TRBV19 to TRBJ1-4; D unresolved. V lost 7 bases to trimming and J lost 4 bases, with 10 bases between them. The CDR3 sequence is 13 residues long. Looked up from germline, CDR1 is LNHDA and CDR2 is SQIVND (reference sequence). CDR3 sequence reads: CASKEVYNEKLFF. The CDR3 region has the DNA TGTGCCAGTAAGGAGGTTTATAATGAAAAACTGTTTTTT.

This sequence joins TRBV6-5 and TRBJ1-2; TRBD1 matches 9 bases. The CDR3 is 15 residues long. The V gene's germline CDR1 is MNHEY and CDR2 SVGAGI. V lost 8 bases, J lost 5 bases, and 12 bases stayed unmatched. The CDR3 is CASDSPGQGRYGYTF. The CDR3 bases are TGTGCCAGCGATTCGCCGGGACAGGGAAGGTATGGCTACACCTTC.

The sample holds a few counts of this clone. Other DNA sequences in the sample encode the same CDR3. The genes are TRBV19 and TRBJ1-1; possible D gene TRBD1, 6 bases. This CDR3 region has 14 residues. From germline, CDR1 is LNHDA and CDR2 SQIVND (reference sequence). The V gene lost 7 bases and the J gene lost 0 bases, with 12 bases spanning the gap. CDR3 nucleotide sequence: TGTGCCAGTACCCCTGACAGGTTGAACACTGAAGCTTTCTTT. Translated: CASTPDRLNTEAFF.

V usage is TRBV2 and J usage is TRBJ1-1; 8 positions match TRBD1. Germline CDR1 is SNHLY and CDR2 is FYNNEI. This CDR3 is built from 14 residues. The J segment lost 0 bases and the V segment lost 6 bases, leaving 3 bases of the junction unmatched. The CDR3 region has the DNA TGTGCCAGCAGAGGGGACAGGTTGAACACTGAAGCTTTCTTT. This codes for CASRGDRLNTEAFF.

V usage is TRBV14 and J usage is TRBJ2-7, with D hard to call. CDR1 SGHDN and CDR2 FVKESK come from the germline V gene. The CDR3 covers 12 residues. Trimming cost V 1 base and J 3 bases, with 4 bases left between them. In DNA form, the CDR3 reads TGTGCCAGCAGCCAAGCGAGCTACGAGCAGTACTTC. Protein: CASSQASYEQYF.

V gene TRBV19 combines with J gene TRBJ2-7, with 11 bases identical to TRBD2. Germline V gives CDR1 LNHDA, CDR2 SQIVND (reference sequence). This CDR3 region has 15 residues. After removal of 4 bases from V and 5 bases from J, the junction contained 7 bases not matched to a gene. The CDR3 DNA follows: TGTGCCAGTAGTACCTCTAGCGGGGGGATGAACGAGCAGTACTTC. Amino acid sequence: CASSTSSGGMNEQYF.

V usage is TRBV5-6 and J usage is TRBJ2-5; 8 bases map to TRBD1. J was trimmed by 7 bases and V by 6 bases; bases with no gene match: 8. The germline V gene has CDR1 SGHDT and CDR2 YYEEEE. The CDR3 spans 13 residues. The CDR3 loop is CASNRDGTGTQYF. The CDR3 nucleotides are TGTGCCAGCAACAGGGACGGGACAGGGACCCAGTACTTC.

Here the CDR3 DNA reads TGTGCCAGCAGCCCAAGGACTAGCGGGGGGGTCGGAAACATTCAGTACTTC. Translation gives CASSPRTSGGVGNIQYF. The rearrangement joins TRBV7-2 to TRBJ2-4; 15 bases are a match to TRBD2. The J segment lost 6 bases and the V segment lost 5 bases, leaving 8 bases of the junction unmatched. From germline, CDR1 is SGHTA and CDR2 FQGNSA. The CDR3 runs 17 residues.

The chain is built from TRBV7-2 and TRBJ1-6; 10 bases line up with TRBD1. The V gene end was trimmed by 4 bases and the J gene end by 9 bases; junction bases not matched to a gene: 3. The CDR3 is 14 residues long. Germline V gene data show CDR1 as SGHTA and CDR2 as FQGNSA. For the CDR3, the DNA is TGTGCCAGCAGCTCCAGGGACAGGGGTTCACCCCTCCACTTT. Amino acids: CASSSRDRGSPLHF.

The chain's CDR3 is CASASPGSGGTSSYNSPLHF. The CDR3 DNA sequence: TGTGCCAGCGCATCCCCTGGGAGTGGAGGGACTAGCTCCTATAATTCACCCCTCCACTTT. The V gene is TRBV9, the J gene TRBJ1-6; weak D call: TRBD1 (5 bases). Trimming stripped 7 bases from V and 0 bases from J, with 26 bases between. The germline gives CDR1 SGDLS, CDR2 YYNGEE. CDR3 length: 20 residues.

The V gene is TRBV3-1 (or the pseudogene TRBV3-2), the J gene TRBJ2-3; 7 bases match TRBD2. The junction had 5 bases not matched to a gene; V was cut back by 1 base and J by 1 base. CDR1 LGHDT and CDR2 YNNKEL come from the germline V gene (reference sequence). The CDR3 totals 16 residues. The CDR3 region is CASSQGAGERTDTQYF. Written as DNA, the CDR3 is TGTGCCAGCAGCCAAGGGGCGGGGGAACGCACAGATACGCAGTATTTT.

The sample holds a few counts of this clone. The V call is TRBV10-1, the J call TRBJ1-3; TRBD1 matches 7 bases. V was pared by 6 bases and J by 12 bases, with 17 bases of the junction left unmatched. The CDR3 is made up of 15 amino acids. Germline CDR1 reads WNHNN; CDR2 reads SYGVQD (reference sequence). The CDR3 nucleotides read TGCGCCAGCAGACGGGACAGCGACTGGATCGGGGTCATATATTTT. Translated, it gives CASRRDSDWIGVIYF.

The CDR3 loop is CASRDRGINEKLFF. The DNA for the CDR3 is TGTGCCAGCCGGGACAGGGGCATTAATGAAAAACTGTTTTTT. The J gene is TRBJ1-4, the V gene TRBV27; 10 bases are shared with TRBD1. The CDR3 has 14 residues. V gave up 8 bases and J gave up 4 bases; unmatched junction bases: 4. CDR1 is MNHEY, CDR2 SMNVEV, per germline (reference sequence).

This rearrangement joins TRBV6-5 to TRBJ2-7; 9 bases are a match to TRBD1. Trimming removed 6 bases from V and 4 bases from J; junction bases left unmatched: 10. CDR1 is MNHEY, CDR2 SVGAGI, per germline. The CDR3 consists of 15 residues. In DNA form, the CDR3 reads TGTGCCAGCAGGGCCGGACAGGGGAGAGGGTACGAGCAGTACTTC. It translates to CASRAGQGRGYEQYF.

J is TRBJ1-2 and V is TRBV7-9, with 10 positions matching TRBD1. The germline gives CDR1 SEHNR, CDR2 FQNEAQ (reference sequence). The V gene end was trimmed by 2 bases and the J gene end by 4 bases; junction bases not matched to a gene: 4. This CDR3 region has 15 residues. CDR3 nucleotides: TGTGCCAGCAGCTTATTAGGGACAGGGGTCTATGGCTACACCTTC. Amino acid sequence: CASSLLGTGVYGYTF.

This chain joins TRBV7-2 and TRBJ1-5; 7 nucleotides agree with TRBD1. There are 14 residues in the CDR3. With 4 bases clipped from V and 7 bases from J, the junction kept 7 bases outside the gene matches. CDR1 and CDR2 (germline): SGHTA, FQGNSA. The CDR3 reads CASSSSGGNQPQHF. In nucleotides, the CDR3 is TGTGCCAGCAGCTCATCAGGGGGGAACCAGCCCCAGCATTTT.

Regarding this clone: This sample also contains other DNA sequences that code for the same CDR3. CDR3 nucleotide sequence: TGTGCCAGCAGTTACTCCGGGACAGGGACATACGAGCAGTACTTC. Translating gives CASSYSGTGTYEQYF. This sequence joins TRBV6-5 and TRBJ2-7, with TRBD1 identical over 9 bases. The CDR3 length is 15 residues. The germline V gene has CDR1 MNHEY and CDR2 SVGAGI. Trimming took 0 bases from V and 4 from J; bases not matched to a gene: 4.

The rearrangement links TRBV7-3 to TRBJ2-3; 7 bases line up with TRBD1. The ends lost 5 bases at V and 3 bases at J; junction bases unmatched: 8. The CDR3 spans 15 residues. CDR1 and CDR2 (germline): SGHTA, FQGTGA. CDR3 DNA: TGTGCCAGCAGCCCTACCACAGGGGATACAGATACGCAGTATTTT. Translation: CASSPTTGDTDTQYF. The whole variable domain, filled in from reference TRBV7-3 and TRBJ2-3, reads GAGVSQTPSNKVTEKGKYVELRCDPISGHTALYWYRQSLGQGPEFLIYFQGTGAADDSGLPNDRFFAVRPEGSVSTLKIQRTERGDSAVYLCASSPTTGDTDTQYFGPGTRLTVL.